Listed below are T cell receptor beta chains from one sample, sequenced in a study of radiotherapy plus CTLA-4 blockade in lung cancer. Libraries were prepared by immunoSEQ multiplex PCR; TCRdb keeps only in-frame clonotypes and omits some of them. The table records 65,000 to 70,000 clones, approximately 79% of them present only once. The source material was peripheral blood, sampled from a patient treated with radiotherapy plus ipilimumab. The origin of the receptors is a human donor with non-small cell lung cancer who had a complete response to radiotherapy plus ipilimumab. Both conserved end residues are part of each CDR3. D genes are given only for firm matches. Rows give clone size only sometimes, using once, few, many, or a class for an expanded clone.

J gene,V gene,clone size,D gene,CDR3 DNA,CDR3 protein
TRBJ1-2,TRBV6-5,.,.,TGTGCCAGCACCCAGGCCTTATCCTATGGCTACACCTTC,CASTQALSYGYTF
TRBJ1-4,TRBV4-3,.,.,TGCGCCAGCAGCCAGGCGTCCGGGGCTCAGAATGAAAAACTGTTTTTT,CASSQASGAQNEKLFF
TRBJ1-2,TRBV5-6,.,TRBD1,TGTGCCAGCAGTATACAGGGGCGCGGGGGCTACACCTTC,CASSIQGRGGYTF
TRBJ2-3,TRBV11-2,.,TRBD2,TGTGCCAGCAGCCCAGGCGGTAGCGGGAGGTCAGATACGCAGTATTTT,CASSPGGSGRSDTQYF
TRBJ2-1,TRBV5-5,.,.,TGTGCCAGCAGCTTGGACGGCGACTCGGGCAATGAGCAGTTCTTC,CASSLDGDSGNEQFF
TRBJ1-1,TRBV6-5,.,.,TGTGCCAGCAGTTACGTCCTAGGCAACACTGAAGCTTTCTTT,CASSYVLGNTEAFF
TRBJ2-1,TRBV10-1,.,.,TGCGCCAGCAGTGATTGGAGCTCCTACAATGAGCAGTTCTTC,CASSDWSSYNEQFF
TRBJ2-3,TRBV5-1,.,TRBD1,TGCGCCAGCAGCTTGGCGGCGTCCCGGGACAGTACGCAGTATTTT,CASSLAASRDSTQYF
TRBJ2-3,TRBV10-2,.,.,TGCGCCAGCAGTCGGGACTTTTCTAGCACAGATACGCAGTATTTT,CASSRDFSSTDTQYF
TRBJ2-3,TRBV6-1,.,.,TGTGCCAGCAGTTGGGACTCCTATACGCAGTATTTT,CASSWDSYTQYF
TRBJ2-1,TRBV4-1,.,TRBD2,TGCGCCAGCAGCCAAACGGGACTAGCGGGAGGTAAGGAGCAGTTCTTC,CASSQTGLAGGKEQFF
TRBJ1-1,TRBV5-1,.,.,TGCGCCAGCAGCTTGGTTAGGTCTCGAGGCACTGAAGCTTTCTTT,CASSLVRSRGTEAFF
TRBJ2-7,TRBV29-1,.,TRBD1,TGCAGCGTTGCAGGGAAGAGGACAGGGTACGAGCAGTACTTC,CSVAGKRTGYEQYF
TRBJ2-2,TRBV2,.,.,TGTGCCAGCACAGGGGAGGCCGGGGAGCTGTTTTTT,CASTGEAGELFF
TRBJ2-3,TRBV9,.,.,TGTGCCAGCAGCGTAGGGACTGGGGGTGATACGCAGTATTTT,CASSVGTGGDTQYF
TRBJ1-5,TRBV29-1,.,.,TGCAGCGTTGAGGGGGGGGACGGTCAGCCCCAGCATTTT,CSVEGGDGQPQHF
TRBJ2-1,TRBV7-7,.,TRBD1,TGTGCTAGCAGCTCAAGGACAGGGGTCGATGAGCAGTTCTTC,CASSSRTGVDEQFF
TRBJ1-5,TRBV11-2,.,TRBD1,TGTGCCAGCAGCTTAGCCCCAGGGGGCGGAGCACCCCAGCATTTT,CASSLAPGGGAPQHF
TRBJ1-3,TRBV30,.,.,TGTGCCTGGAGTGAATTTGACACTGGAAACACCATATATTTT,CAWSEFDTGNTIYF
TRBJ2-7,TRBV6-6,.,.,TGTGCCAGCAGTTATGTCGGGACAAGCTCCTACGAGCAGTACTTC,CASSYVGTSSYEQYF
TRBJ1-2,TRBV18,.,.,TGTGCCAGCTCACCACGACAAACAAACTATGGCTACACCTTC,CASSPRQTNYGYTF
TRBJ2-7,TRBV4-1,.,TRBD1,TGCGCCAGCAGCCAAGACGGGACAGGGGGAATCTACGAGCAGTACTTC,CASSQDGTGGIYEQYF
TRBJ2-5,TRBV10-3,.,.,TGTGCCATCAGTGAAACTACCAGGGGAGGGGAGACCCAGTACTTC,CAISETTRGGETQYF
TRBJ2-1,TRBV6-1,few,TRBD2,TGTGCCAGCACCCCCACCGGGAGGGCGACGCAATTCTTC,CASTPTGRATQFF
TRBJ1-1,TRBV5-6,few,.,TGTGCCAGCACCATGCGGCAGGCTGCCCATGTCACTGAAGCTTTCTTT,CASTMRQAAHVTEAFF
TRBJ2-5,TRBV5-4,.,.,TGTGCCAGCAGCTCGCAGGGGGGCGCCCAAGAGACCCAGTACTTC,CASSSQGGAQETQYF
TRBJ2-1,TRBV6-1,.,TRBD1,TGTGCCAGCAGTGAAGAAGGCGGACAGGGGACTGAGCAGTTCTTC,CASSEEGGQGTEQFF
TRBJ2-3,TRBV11-2,once,TRBD2,TGTGCCAGTGCAAAAGCGGGGGGGATAGATACGCAGTATTTT,CASAKAGGIDTQYF
TRBJ1-1,TRBV12-5,.,.,TGTGCTAGTGGTATTACGACAGGAGTGAACACTGAAGCTTTCTTT,CASGITTGVNTEAFF
TRBJ1-3,TRBV2,.,TRBD1,TGTGCCAGCACCCCTGGACAGGGGGCGGGAGACACCATATATTTT,CASTPGQGAGDTIYF
TRBJ2-5,TRBV9,.,TRBD1,TGTGCCAGCAGCGACAGGGACAGGGAACAAGAGACCCAGTACTTC,CASSDRDREQETQYF
TRBJ1-1,TRBV7-2,.,.,TGTGCCAGCAGCCGTAGACAAGACACTGAAGCTTTCTTT,CASSRRQDTEAFF
TRBJ1-5,TRBV6-5,.,.,TGTGCCAGCAGTTACGGGGGACGGAATCAGCCCCAGCATTTT,CASSYGGRNQPQHF
TRBJ2-1,TRBV25-1,.,.,TGTGCCAGCAGTGAAGGGAGGCAGGGAAATTACAATGAGCAGTTCTTC,CASSEGRQGNYNEQFF
TRBJ2-1,TRBV27,.,TRBD2,TGTGCCAGCAGTCAGACAATCTTCGGGACTAGCGGTTACAATGAGCAGTTCTTC,CASSQTIFGTSGYNEQFF
TRBJ1-5,TRBV7-2,few,.,TGTGCCAGCAGCTTAGCCCCGAAGAACAATCAGCCCCAGCATTTT,CASSLAPKNNQPQHF
TRBJ1-1,TRBV29-1,.,.,TGCAGCGTCATACCGAACACTGAAGCTTTCTTT,CSVIPNTEAFF
TRBJ1-5,TRBV30,.,TRBD1,TGTGCCTCGGGACAGGGAGATCAGCCCCAGCATTTT,CASGQGDQPQHF
TRBJ2-5,TRBV4-3,.,.,TGCGCCAGCAGCCAAGGGACCCTAGAGCGGGAGACCCAGTACTTC,CASSQGTLERETQYF
TRBJ1-4,TRBV5-1,few,.,TGCGCCAGCAGCTTGACATGGGTTTCTAATGAAAAACTGTTTTTT,CASSLTWVSNEKLFF
TRBJ2-5,TRBV11-3,.,.,TGTGCCAGCAGCTTGGGGGGAAGGGAGACCCAGTACTTC,CASSLGGRETQYF
TRBJ1-4,TRBV7-8,.,.,TGTGCCAGCACCGAAGGAGCCCATAATGAAAAACTGTTTTTT,CASTEGAHNEKLFF